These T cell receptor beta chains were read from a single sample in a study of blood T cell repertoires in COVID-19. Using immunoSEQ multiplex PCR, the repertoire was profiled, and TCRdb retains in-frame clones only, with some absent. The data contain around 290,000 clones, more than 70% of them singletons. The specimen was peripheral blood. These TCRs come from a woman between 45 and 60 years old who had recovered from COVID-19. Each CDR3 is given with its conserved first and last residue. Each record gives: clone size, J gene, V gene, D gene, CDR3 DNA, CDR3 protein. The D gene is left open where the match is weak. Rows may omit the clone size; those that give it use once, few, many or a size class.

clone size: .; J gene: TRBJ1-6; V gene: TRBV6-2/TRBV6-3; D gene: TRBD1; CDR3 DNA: TGTGCCAGCAGTTACCGGGACAGGGATTCACCCCTCCACTTT; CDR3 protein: CASSYRDRDSPLHF
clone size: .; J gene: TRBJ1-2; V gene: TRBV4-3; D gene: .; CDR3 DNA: TGCGCCAGCAGCCAAGCTCTAGGGGTACGGGTATATGGCTACACCTTC; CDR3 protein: CASSQALGVRVYGYTF
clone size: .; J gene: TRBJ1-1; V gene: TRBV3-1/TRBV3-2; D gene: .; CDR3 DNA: TGTGCCAGCAGCTCAACAATGAACACTGAAGCTTTCTTT; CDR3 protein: CASSSTMNTEAFF
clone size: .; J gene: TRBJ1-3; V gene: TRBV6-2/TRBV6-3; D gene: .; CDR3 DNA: TGTGCCAGCAGTTACGGCCAGACAGGCGGAAACACCATATATTTT; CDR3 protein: CASSYGQTGGNTIYF
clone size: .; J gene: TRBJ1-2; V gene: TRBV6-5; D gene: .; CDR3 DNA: TGTGCCAGCAGCGAGGGTTGGACCTATGGCTACACCTTC; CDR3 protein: CASSEGWTYGYTF
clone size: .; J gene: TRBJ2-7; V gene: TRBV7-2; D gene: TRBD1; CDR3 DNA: TGTGCCAGCAGCTCCCCGGGACAGGGATTGGGCGAGCAGTACTTC; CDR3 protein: CASSSPGQGLGEQYF
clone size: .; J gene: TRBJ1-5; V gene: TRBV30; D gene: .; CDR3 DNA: TGTGCCTGGAGTGAGGGAGGGAATCAGCCCCAGCATTTT; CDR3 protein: CAWSEGGNQPQHF
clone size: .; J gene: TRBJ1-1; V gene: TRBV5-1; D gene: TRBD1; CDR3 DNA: TGCGCCAGCAGCTTCCAGGGGGTGAACACTGAAGCTTTCTTT; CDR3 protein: CASSFQGVNTEAFF
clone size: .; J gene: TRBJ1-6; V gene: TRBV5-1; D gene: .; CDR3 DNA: TGCGCCAGCAGCTTGGAGGGGAATTCACCCCTCCACTTT; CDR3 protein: CASSLEGNSPLHF
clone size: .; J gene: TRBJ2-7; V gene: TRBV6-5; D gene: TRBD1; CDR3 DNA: TGTGCCAGCAGTTCCTCGGGACAGTCTACCTCCTACGAGCAGTACTTC; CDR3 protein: CASSSSGQSTSYEQYF
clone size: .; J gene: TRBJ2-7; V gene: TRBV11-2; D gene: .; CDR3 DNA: TGTGCCAGCAGCTTATTCAGGGTGGCCAACGAGCAGTACTTC; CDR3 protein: CASSLFRVANEQYF
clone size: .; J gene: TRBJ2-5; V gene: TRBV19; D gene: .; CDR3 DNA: TGTGCCAGTAGTCCCTCCGACAGGCTGAAGACCCAGTACTTC; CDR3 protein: CASSPSDRLKTQYF
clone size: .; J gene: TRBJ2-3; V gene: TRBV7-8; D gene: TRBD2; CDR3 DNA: TGTGCCAGCAGCCGATCCGGGGGGGATACCACAGATACGCAGTATTTT; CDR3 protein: CASSRSGGDTTDTQYF
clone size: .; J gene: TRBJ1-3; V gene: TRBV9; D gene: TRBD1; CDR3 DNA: TGTGCCAGCAGTTTGACAGGGGGCCTAGGCTCTGGAAACACCATATATTTT; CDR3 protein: CASSLTGGLGSGNTIYF
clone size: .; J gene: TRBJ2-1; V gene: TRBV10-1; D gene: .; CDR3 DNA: TGCGCCAGCAGTGCACAGGGCTCCTACAATGAGCAGTTCTTC; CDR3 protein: CASSAQGSYNEQFF
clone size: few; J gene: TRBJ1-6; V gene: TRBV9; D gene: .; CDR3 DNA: TGTGCCAGCAGCGCCCGGACTGCTAATTCACCCCTCCACTTT; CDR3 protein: CASSARTANSPLHF
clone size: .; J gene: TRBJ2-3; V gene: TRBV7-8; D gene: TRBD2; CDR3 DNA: TGTGCCAGCAGAATCGGGGGGTTCGTTTCTTGGGATACGCAGTATTTT; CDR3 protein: CASRIGGFVSWDTQYF
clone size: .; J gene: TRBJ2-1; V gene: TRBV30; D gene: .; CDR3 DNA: TGTGCCTGCGCAGATGCCTCCTACAATGAGCAGTTCTTC; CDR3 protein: CACADASYNEQFF
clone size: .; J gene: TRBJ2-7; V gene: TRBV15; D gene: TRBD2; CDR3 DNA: TGTGCCACCAGCAGAGACCTTGCGGGAGAGTCCGAGCAGTACTTC; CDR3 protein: CATSRDLAGESEQYF
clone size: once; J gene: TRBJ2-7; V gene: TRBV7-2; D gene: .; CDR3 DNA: TGTGCCAGCAGCACATATTACGAGCAGTACTTC; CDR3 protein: CASSTYYEQYF
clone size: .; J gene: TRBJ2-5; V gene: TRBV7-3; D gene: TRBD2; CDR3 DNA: TGTGCCAGCAGCTTAATAAGCGGGAGACAAGAGACCCAGTACTTC; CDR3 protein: CASSLISGRQETQYF
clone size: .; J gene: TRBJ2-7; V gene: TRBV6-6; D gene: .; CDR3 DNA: TGTGCCAGCAGTTACTCGAGGCCTACCCAACAGGCCGAGCAGTACTTC; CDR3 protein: CASSYSRPTQQAEQYF
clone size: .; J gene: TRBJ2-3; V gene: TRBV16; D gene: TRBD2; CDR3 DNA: TGTGCCAGCAGCCCAAGCGGGAGGTTCACAGATACGCAGTATTTT; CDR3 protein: CASSPSGRFTDTQYF
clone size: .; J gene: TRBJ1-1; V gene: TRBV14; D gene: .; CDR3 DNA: TGTGCCAGCAGCCAATCCCTACAGGCGAACACTGAAGCTTTCTTT; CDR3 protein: CASSQSLQANTEAFF
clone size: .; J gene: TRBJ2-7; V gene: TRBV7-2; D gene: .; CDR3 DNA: TGTGCCAGCAGCTATGGCCAGGGGAACTTCAACGAGCAGTACTTC; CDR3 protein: CASSYGQGNFNEQYF
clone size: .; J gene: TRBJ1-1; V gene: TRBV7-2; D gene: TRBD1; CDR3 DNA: TGTGCCAGCAGCTTAGACAGGGGGTCGCAGTCTGAAGCTTTCTTT; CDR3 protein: CASSLDRGSQSEAFF
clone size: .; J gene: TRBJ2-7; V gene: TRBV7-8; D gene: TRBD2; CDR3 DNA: TGTGCCAGCACCACTCGCGGGGGGAGCTCCTACGAGCAGTACTTC; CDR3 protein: CASTTRGGSSYEQYF
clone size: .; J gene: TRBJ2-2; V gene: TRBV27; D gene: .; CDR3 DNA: TGTGCCAGCAGACAGACACCGAACACCGGGGAGCTGTTTTTT; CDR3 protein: CASRQTPNTGELFF
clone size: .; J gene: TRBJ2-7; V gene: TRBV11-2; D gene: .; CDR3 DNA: TGTGCCAGCAGCTTAGGTCGTAGCGAGCAGTACTTC; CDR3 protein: CASSLGRSEQYF
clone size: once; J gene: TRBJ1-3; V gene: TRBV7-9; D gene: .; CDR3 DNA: TGTGCCAGCAGCCCAGGGTGGAGAAACACCATATATTTT; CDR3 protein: CASSPGWRNTIYF
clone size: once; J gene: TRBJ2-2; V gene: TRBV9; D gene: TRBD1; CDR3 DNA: TGTGCCAGCAGCGGACAGGGGTTAGCCACCGGGGAGCTGTTTTTT; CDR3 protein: CASSGQGLATGELFF
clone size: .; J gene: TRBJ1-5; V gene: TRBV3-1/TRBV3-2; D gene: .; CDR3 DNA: TGTGCCAGCAGCCAATCCGTCGGGGATCAGCCCCAGCATTTT; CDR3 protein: CASSQSVGDQPQHF
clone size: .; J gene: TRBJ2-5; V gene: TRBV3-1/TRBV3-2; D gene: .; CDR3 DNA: TGTGCCAGCAGCCAAGCCGGACACAGGAGACAAGAGACCCAGTACTTC; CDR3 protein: CASSQAGHRRQETQYF
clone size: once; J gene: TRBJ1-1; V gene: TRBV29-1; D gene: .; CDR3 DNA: TGCAGCGTTATAAACCAGGGGAACACTGAAGCTTTCTTT; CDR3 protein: CSVINQGNTEAFF
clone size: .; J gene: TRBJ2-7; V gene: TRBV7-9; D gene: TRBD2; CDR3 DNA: TGTGCCAGCAGCCCCCGGACTAGCGGGATGTACGAGCAGTACTTC; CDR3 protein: CASSPRTSGMYEQYF
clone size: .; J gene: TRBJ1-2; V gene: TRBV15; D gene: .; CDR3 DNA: TGTGCCACCAGCAGAGAAGGGGTGAGCTATGGCTACACCTTC; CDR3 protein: CATSREGVSYGYTF
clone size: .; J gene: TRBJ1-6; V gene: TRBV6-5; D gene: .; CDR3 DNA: TGTGCCAGCAGTAGGAGTAGAGGCTCACCCCTCCACTTT; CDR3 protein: CASSRSRGSPLHF
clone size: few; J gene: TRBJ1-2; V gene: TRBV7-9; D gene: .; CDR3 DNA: TGTGCCAGCAGCTTAGCGCGGGGGGAGAAGGACTATGGCTACACCTTC; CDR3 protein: CASSLARGEKDYGYTF
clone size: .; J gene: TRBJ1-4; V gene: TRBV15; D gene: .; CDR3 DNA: TGTGCCACCAGCAGGAGGGCCCCCAGCCGGAACCTTAATGAAAAACTGTTTTTT; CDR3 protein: CATSRRAPSRNLNEKLFF
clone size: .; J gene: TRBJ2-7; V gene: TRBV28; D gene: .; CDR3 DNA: TGTGCCAGCAGTGAACCACAGGACCGCGAGCAGTACTTC; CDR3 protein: CASSEPQDREQYF
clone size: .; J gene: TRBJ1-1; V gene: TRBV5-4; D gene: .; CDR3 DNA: TGTGCCAGCAGTCTTGGGAGTCACACTGAAGCTTTCTTT; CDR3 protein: CASSLGSHTEAFF
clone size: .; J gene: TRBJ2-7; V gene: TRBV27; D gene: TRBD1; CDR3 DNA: TGTGCCAGCAGCATCCCGGGACAGGGTTTAAAGTACTTC; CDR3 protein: CASSIPGQGLKYF
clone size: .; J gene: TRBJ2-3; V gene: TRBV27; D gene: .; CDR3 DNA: TGTGCCAGCAGTCCCCCGGTAGCGCCAGATACGCAGTATTTT; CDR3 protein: CASSPPVAPDTQYF
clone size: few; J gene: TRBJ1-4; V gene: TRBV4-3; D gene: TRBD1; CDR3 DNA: TGCGCCAGCAGCCAAGCCGGGACAGGGGGTAGGGCTAATGAAAAACTGTTTTTT; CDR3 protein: CASSQAGTGGRANEKLFF
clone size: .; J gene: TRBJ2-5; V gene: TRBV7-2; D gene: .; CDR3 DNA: TGTGCCAGCAGCCCACTGGGACTGGAACAAGAGACCCAGTACTTC; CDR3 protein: CASSPLGLEQETQYF
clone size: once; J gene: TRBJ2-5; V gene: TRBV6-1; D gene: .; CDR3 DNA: TGTGCCAGCAGTGAAGCGGGCAGGGGGGAAGAGACCCAGTACTTC; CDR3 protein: CASSEAGRGEETQYF
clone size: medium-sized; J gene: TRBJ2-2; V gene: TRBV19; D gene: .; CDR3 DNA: TGTGCCAGTAGTACATCATCCGGGACTGGTTTGGCCGGGGAGCTGTTTTTT; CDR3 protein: CASSTSSGTGLAGELFF
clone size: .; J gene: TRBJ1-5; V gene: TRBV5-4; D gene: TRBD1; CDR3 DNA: TGTGCCAGCAGCCTAGATGGACAGGGGGGAGATCAGCCCCAGCATTTT; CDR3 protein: CASSLDGQGGDQPQHF
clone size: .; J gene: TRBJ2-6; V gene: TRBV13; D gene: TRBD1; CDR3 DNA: TGTGCCAGCAGCTGGCACAGGGGGAGTGGGGCCAACGTCCTGACTTTC; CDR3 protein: CASSWHRGSGANVLTF
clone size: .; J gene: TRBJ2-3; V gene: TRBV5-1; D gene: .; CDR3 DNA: TGCGCCAGCAGCTCCCAGGGTGCATCCCCAGATACGCAGTATTTT; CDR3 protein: CASSSQGASPDTQYF
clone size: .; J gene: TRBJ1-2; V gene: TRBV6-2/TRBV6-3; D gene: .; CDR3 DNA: TGTGCCAGCAGTTACGTAGTTAACTATGGCTACACCTTC; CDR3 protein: CASSYVVNYGYTF
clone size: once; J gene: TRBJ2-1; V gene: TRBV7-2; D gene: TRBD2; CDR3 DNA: TGTGCCAGCAGCTCTAGCGGGGGGGCCAATGAGCAGTTCTTC; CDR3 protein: CASSSSGGANEQFF
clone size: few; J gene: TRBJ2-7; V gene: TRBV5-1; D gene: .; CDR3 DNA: TGCGCCAGCAGCCCAGAGACAGTCACCACCCGTGAAGAGCAGTACTTC; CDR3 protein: CASSPETVTTREEQYF
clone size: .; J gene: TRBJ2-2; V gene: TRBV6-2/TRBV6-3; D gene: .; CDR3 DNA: TGTGCCAGCAGTTACTCTGGGAGCGGGGAGCTGTTTTTT; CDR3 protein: CASSYSGSGELFF
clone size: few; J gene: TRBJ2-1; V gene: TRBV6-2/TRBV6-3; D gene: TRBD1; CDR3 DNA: TGTGCCAGCAGTTATACAGGGGCCTCCGGGGAGCAGTTCTTC; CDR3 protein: CASSYTGASGEQFF
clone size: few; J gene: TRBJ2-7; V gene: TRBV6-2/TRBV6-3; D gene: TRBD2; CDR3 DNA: TGTGCCAGCAGTTACCCTCGACTAGCTGGATCCTACGAGCAGTACTTC; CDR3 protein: CASSYPRLAGSYEQYF
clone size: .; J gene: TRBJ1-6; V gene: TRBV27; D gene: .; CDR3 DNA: TGTGCCAGCAGTTTCCCACAGGCGGGATCACCCCTCCACTTT; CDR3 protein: CASSFPQAGSPLHF